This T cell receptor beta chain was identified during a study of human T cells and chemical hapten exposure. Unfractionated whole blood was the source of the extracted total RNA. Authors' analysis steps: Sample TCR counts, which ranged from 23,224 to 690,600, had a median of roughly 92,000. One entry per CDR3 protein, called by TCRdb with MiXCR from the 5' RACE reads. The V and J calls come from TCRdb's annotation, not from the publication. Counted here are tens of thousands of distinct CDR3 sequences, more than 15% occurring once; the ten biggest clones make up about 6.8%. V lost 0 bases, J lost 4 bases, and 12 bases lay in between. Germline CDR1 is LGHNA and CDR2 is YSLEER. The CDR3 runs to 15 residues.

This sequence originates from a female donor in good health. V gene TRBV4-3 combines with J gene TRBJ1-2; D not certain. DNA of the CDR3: TGCGCCAGCAGCCAAGACGGGGTACCGGGCTATGGCTACACCTTC. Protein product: CASSQDGVPGYGYTF.